Each of the 16 T cell receptor beta chains below was sequenced from the same sample in a study of blood T cell repertoires in COVID-19. The method was immunoSEQ multiplex PCR; TCRdb's version includes in-frame clones alone and lacks a portion of them. The table lists 65,000 to 90,000 clones, about nine tenths of them singletons, with around 7.3% in the top ten. Sequenced material: peripheral blood. These receptors all stem from a woman older than 75 with acute or convalescent COVID-19.

This clone was seen only once. The chain joins TRBV5-4 to TRBJ2-1, with TRBD1 as a possible D gene (6 bases). Germline CDR1 reads SGHNT; CDR2 reads YYREEE (reference sequence). The CDR3 consists of 15 residues. Trimming removed 4 bases from V and 6 bases from J, with 17 bases in between. The CDR3 bases are TGTGCCAGCAGCCCGGGGACATTGGGAACCAATGAGCAGTTCTTC. It translates to CASSPGTLGTNEQFF.

This chain joins TRBV23-1 and TRBJ2-5, with a weak D call TRBD1 (6 bases). TRBV23-1 is an ORF, with its function uncertain. The CDR3 spans 14 residues. V lost 4 bases, J lost 5 bases, and 14 bases lay in between. CDR3 nucleotide sequence: TGCGCCAGCAGTCGGCAGGGGATGAACGAGACCCAGTACTTC. It yields the protein CASSRQGMNETQYF.

The CDR3 DNA follows: TGTGCCTGGAGTGTCAGGGGGACACCCAACACCGGGGAGCTGTTTTTT. This sequence encodes CAWSVRGTPNTGELFF. This chain links TRBV30 with TRBJ2-2, with TRBD1 matching 7 bases. Trimming removed 0 bases from V and 2 bases from J; junction bases left unmatched: 6. Germline CDR1 GTSNPN, CDR2 SVGIG (reference sequence). The CDR3 covers 16 residues.

The V and J genes are TRBV18 and TRBJ1-1, with D unclear. V was pared by 5 bases and J by 11 bases, with 15 bases between. The CDR3 contains 12 residues. CDR1 is KGHSH, CDR2 LQKENI, per germline. The CDR3 nucleotides are TGTGCCAGCTCATCCTCCACTGCGCGGGCTTTCTTT. Amino acid sequence: CASSSSTARAFF.

The J gene is TRBJ1-5, the V gene TRBV18, with TRBD1 identical over 10 bases. V trimming: 6 bases; J trimming: 8 bases; junction bases outside the gene matches: 16. Per the germline V gene, CDR1 is KGHSH and CDR2 is LQKENI. The CDR3 is 17 residues long. CDR3 loop: CASSDLGTGALREPQHF. As DNA, the CDR3 is TGTGCCAGCTCTGATCTTGGGACAGGGGCCCTGAGGGAGCCCCAGCATTTT.

The chain carries TRBV11-3 and TRBJ1-3; 7 bases are shared with TRBD1. This CDR3 contains 13 residues. The J segment lost 9 bases and the V segment lost 5 bases, leaving 7 bases of the junction unmatched. Germline-derived CDR1 and CDR2 are SGHNT and YENEEA. Here the CDR3 reads CASSAGTAGTIYF. CDR3 DNA sequence: TGTGCCAGCAGCGCCGGGACAGCTGGCACCATATATTTT.

This chain uses TRBV5-1 with TRBJ2-7, with 7 bases that match TRBD1. Germline V gene sequence: CDR1 SGHRS, CDR2 YFSETQ. This CDR3 spans 16 amino acids. The J segment lost 4 bases and the V segment lost 3 bases, leaving 13 bases of the junction unmatched. The CDR3 region has the DNA TGCGCCAGCAGCTCCCACAGGGGTCCCCAGGGGTACGAGCAGTACTTC. Residues: CASSSHRGPQGYEQYF.

This clone was recorded only once. This sequence joins TRBV15 and TRBJ1-2, with D perhaps matching TRBD1 (6 bases). Trimming stripped 3 bases from V and 8 bases from J, with 13 bases between. There are 13 residues in the CDR3. Germline CDR1 and CDR2: LNHNV and YYDKDF (reference sequence). CDR3 bases: TGTGCCACCAGCAGTGGGGGCGGATCCGGCTACACCTTC. The encoded protein is CATSSGGGSGYTF.

The V and J genes are TRBV3-1 (or the pseudogene TRBV3-2) and TRBJ1-4; TRBD1 might be the D (5 bases). Trimming took off 3 bases at V and 0 bases at J, with 14 bases between the two ends. The germline V gene has CDR1 LGHDT and CDR2 YNNKEL (reference sequence). The CDR3 runs 17 residues. CDR3 amino acids: CASSQAGISATNEKLFF. The CDR3 bases are TGTGCCAGCAGCCAGGCAGGGATTTCTGCAACTAATGAAAAACTGTTTTTT.

The chain recombines TRBV7-3 with TRBJ2-1; tentatively, D is TRBD2 (5 bases). V lost 5 bases to trimming and J lost 5 bases, with 10 bases between them. Germline V CDR1 and CDR2: SGHTA, FQGTGA. This CDR3 has 13 residues. For the CDR3, the DNA is TGTGCCAGCAGCCTGGACGGGGACAATGAGCAGTTCTTC. Its translation: CASSLDGDNEQFF.

This clone was seen only once. Here the CDR3 DNA reads TGTGCCAGCAGCGCGACTAGCGGGGGGGAGACCCAGTACTTC. Its translation is CASSATSGGETQYF. The V and J genes are TRBV9 and TRBJ2-5, with 13 nucleotides matching TRBD2. After removal of 3 bases from V and 5 bases from J, the junction contained 1 base not matched to a gene. Germline assignment: CDR1 SGDLS and CDR2 YYNGEE. The CDR3 is 14 residues long.

The chain has TRBV6-2 or TRBV6-3 and TRBJ2-5, with D perhaps matching TRBD2 (7 bases). The CDR3 is 14 amino acids. CDR1 is MNHEY and CDR2 is SVGEGT in the germline V gene. V was pared by 5 bases and J by 6 bases, with 16 bases between. CDR3 amino acids: CASSQGGGLKTQYF. The DNA of the CDR3 is TGTGCCAGCAGTCAAGGGGGGGGGTTAAAGACCCAGTACTTC.

The chain recombines TRBV10-3 with TRBJ1-5, with D perhaps matching TRBD1 (6 bases). The germline CDR1 and CDR2 sequences are ENHRY and SYGVKD. V was shortened by 10 bases and J by 4 bases, with 11 bases between the two germline ends. The CDR3 is made up of 12 amino acids. This chain's CDR3 is CATRQGNQPQHF. The CDR3 nucleotides read TGTGCCACCAGGCAGGGGAATCAGCCCCAGCATTTT.

V is TRBV28 and J is TRBJ1-1; a weak D match, TRBD1 (6 bases). With 6 bases removed from V and 7 bases from J, the gap between germline ends came to 21 bases. This CDR3 has 15 amino acids. CDR1 MDHEN and CDR2 SYDVKM come from the germline V gene. In DNA, the CDR3 is TGTGCCAGCAGGGGAGGGGGGGCGATGAATGGTGAAGCTTTCTTT. As protein: CASRGGGAMNGEAFF.

V is TRBV18 and J is TRBJ2-3; D is undetermined. V shed 2 bases and J shed 0 bases, with 6 bases lying between them. Per the germline V gene, CDR1 is KGHSH and CDR2 is LQKENI. CDR3 length: 14 residues. The CDR3, as DNA: TGTGCCAGCTCACCAGGGCAGAGCACAGATACGCAGTATTTT. It yields the protein CASSPGQSTDTQYF.

V gene TRBV12-3 or TRBV12-4 combines with J gene TRBJ1-2, with unresolved D. Trimming stripped 7 bases from V and 4 bases from J, with 10 bases between. This CDR3 is built from 12 residues. CDR3 loop: CASTPTGYGYTF. The CDR3 nucleotides read TGTGCCAGCACCCCGACGGGCTATGGCTACACCTTC.